Shown below are 20 T cell receptor beta chains from a single sample sequenced in a study of cytomegalovirus exposure and HLA in healthy donors. The PCR was carried out with 60 Vbeta primers and 13 Jbeta primers. Sequencing was performed with immunoSEQ multiplex PCR; in TCRdb, only in-frame clones are kept and a portion is missing. The table includes 90,000 to 120,000 clones, over 65% detected once. The sequenced sample consisted of PBMCs. These TCRs come from a middle-aged woman in good health and CMV-seronegative.

This clone was counted a single time. The chain carries TRBV27 and TRBJ2-2, with TRBD1 identical over 7 bases. The CDR3 is made up of 14 amino acids. The V gene end was trimmed by 5 bases and the J gene end by 5 bases; junction bases not matched to a gene: 5. Per the germline V gene, CDR1 is MNHEY and CDR2 is SMNVEV (reference sequence). The CDR3 sequence is CASSINRGTGELFF. CDR3 nucleotide sequence: TGTGCCAGCAGTATCAACAGGGGAACCGGGGAGCTGTTTTTT.

V gene TRBV30 combines with J gene TRBJ2-7; no clear D. CDR1 is GTSNPN, CDR2 SVGIG, per germline (reference sequence). This CDR3 has 14 amino acids. Between the trimmed V and J ends, which lost 3 bases and 5 bases, there was a span of 17 bases. Written as DNA, the CDR3 is TGTGCCTGGAGCCTAGGAACCTTTGGCAACGAGCAGTACTTC. This sequence encodes CAWSLGTFGNEQYF.

This CDR3 is CASSPGLLGNQPQHF. The CDR3 region has the DNA TGTGCCAGCAGCCCGGGACTCCTTGGCAATCAGCCCCAGCATTTT. The chain joins TRBV6-5 to TRBJ1-5; D is perhaps TRBD1 (5 bases). This CDR3 region has 15 residues. Looked up from germline, CDR1 is MNHEY and CDR2 is SVGAGI. Trimming took off 6 bases at V and 2 bases at J, with 14 bases between the two ends.

In its sample, this clone was seen a few times. The rearrangement links TRBV11-2 to TRBJ2-7; perhaps TRBD2 as D (5 bases). Germline lookup yields CDR1 SGHAT and CDR2 FQNNGV. Trimming stripped 5 bases from V and 4 bases from J, with 12 bases between. This CDR3 is built from 13 residues. The CDR3 nucleotides read TGTGCCAGCAGCCACCCGGGGATGTACGAGCAGTACTTC. Translated: CASSHPGMYEQYF.

The genes are TRBV7-2 and TRBJ1-5, with 7 bases aligning to TRBD1. Per the germline V gene, CDR1 is SGHTA and CDR2 is FQGNSA. The CDR3 runs 15 residues. J was trimmed by 7 bases and V by 1 base; bases with no gene match: 7. In DNA form, the CDR3 reads TGTGCCAGCAGCTTAGTAGGGGGCGAGAGGCAGCCCCAGCATTTT. It translates to CASSLVGGERQPQHF.

This sequence joins TRBV9 and TRBJ2-3; D perhaps matches TRBD2 (6 bases). This CDR3 has 17 amino acids. Trimming cost V 0 bases and J 2 bases, with 16 bases left between them. Germline CDR1 SGDLS, CDR2 YYNGEE. The CDR3 DNA sequence: TGTGCCAGCAGCGTAGGAAGGGGTAGCGGACACACAGATACGCAGTATTTT. This codes for CASSVGRGSGHTDTQYF.

This clone was detected only once. V gene TRBV6-5 combines with J gene TRBJ2-2; D possibly corresponds to TRBD1 (5 bases). Trimming removed 3 bases at V and 6 bases at J, with 14 bases between. This CDR3 spans 15 amino acids. Per germline, CDR1 MNHEY and CDR2 SVGAGI. In nucleotides, the CDR3 is TGTGCCAGCAGTTATTCCGGACCCAGGGCCGGGGAGCTGTTTTTT. This sequence encodes CASSYSGPRAGELFF.

The chain recombines TRBV9 with TRBJ1-2, with D possibly matching TRBD1 (6 bases). V dropped 0 bases and J dropped 4 bases, with 10 bases sitting between them. The CDR3 loop spans 14 amino acids. CDR1 and CDR2 (germline): SGDLS, YYNGEE. As DNA, the CDR3 is TGTGCCAGCAGCGTAGCGGTGACAGGCTATGGCTACACCTTC. This translates into CASSVAVTGYGYTF.

V and J are TRBV11-3 and TRBJ2-2; 7 bases fit TRBD2. The CDR3 extends over 14 amino acids. V shed 6 bases and J 2 bases; nucleotides not matched to a gene: 3. The germline gives CDR1 SGHNT, CDR2 YENEEA. CDR3 bases: TGTGCCAGCAGGCCTAGCGGTAACACCGGGGAGCTGTTTTTT. Its translation: CASRPSGNTGELFF.

The chain carries TRBV4-3 and TRBJ1-4; 10 nucleotides line up with TRBD1. The J segment lost 5 bases and the V segment lost 1 base, leaving 1 base of the junction unmatched. Germline V gene sequence: CDR1 LGHNA, CDR2 YSLEER. This CDR3 spans 15 amino acids. CDR3 coding DNA: TGCGCCAGCAGCCAAGGGACAGGGGGGAATGAAAAACTGTTTTTT. Residues: CASSQGTGGNEKLFF.

This chain connects TRBV6-6 to TRBJ1-2, with 10 bases aligning to TRBD1. Trimming removed 7 bases from V and 8 bases from J; junction bases left unmatched: 16. The CDR3 sequence is 16 residues long. Germline values: CDR1 MNHNY, CDR2 SVGAGI (reference sequence). The CDR3 loop is CASNQFPSGTGEGYTF. The DNA for the CDR3 is TGTGCCAGCAACCAATTCCCCTCCGGGACAGGGGAGGGCTACACCTTC.

This chain connects TRBV28 to TRBJ2-7; 12 bases fit TRBD2. The CDR3 totals 15 residues. The J segment lost 5 bases and the V segment lost 3 bases, leaving 5 bases of the junction unmatched. CDR1 is MDHEN, CDR2 SYDVKM, per germline. CDR3 amino acids: CASSLASGRANEQYF. The DNA of the CDR3 is TGTGCCAGCAGTTTGGCTAGCGGGAGGGCGAACGAGCAGTACTTC.

The chain joins TRBV29-1 to TRBJ2-5; 7 positions match TRBD1. Germline V CDR1 and CDR2: SQVTM, ANQGSEA. The CDR3 length is 16 residues. Losses at the gene ends were 4 bases for V and 2 bases for J; bases not matched to a gene: 13. The CDR3 nucleotides read TGCAGCGTTGTTCCCCACGAGGGGACAGTACAAGAGACCCAGTACTTC. It is translated as CSVVPHEGTVQETQYF. Supplemented by reference TRBV29-1 and TRBJ2-5, the full variable domain reads SAVISQKPSRDICQRGTSLTIQCQVDSQVTMMFWYRQQPGQSLTLIATANQGSEATYESGFVIDKFPISRPNLTFSTLTVSNMSPEDSSIYLCSVVPHEGTVQETQYFGPGTRLLVL.

The genes are TRBV4-3 and TRBJ2-5; D is uncertain. This CDR3 has 13 amino acids. Germline loops: CDR1 LGHNA, CDR2 YSLEER. The V end was cut by 0 bases, the J end by 5 bases, with 7 bases between. CDR3 nucleotide sequence: TGCGCCAGCAGCCAAGATGTGAGGGAGACCCAGTACTTC. It yields the protein CASSQDVRETQYF.

The chain has TRBV28 and TRBJ1-2; D gene unclear. Germline V lookup: CDR1 MDHEN, CDR2 SYDVKM. The CDR3 is made up of 14 amino acids. V was cut by 6 bases and J by 0 bases, with 11 bases left in between. The CDR3 bases are TGTGCCAGCAGCTCTTACGGAGCTAACTATGGCTACACCTTC. Amino acids: CASSSYGANYGYTF.

The CDR3 sequence is CASGVGRSTDTQYF. In DNA, the CDR3 is TGTGCCAGCGGGGTCGGGAGAAGCACAGATACGCAGTATTTT. The chain links TRBV7-2 to TRBJ2-3, with a possible D match to TRBD2 (6 bases). CDR1 SGHTA and CDR2 FQGNSA come from the germline V gene. Deletions cut 8 bases from V and 0 bases from J, with 12 bases between. This CDR3 is 14 amino acids long.

This clone has a handful of counts. This chain joins TRBV27 and TRBJ2-7, with D perhaps TRBD1 (6 bases). Deletions cut 2 bases from V and 2 bases from J, with 10 bases between. Germline loops: CDR1 MNHEY, CDR2 SMNVEV (reference sequence). The CDR3 is 14 amino acids. CDR3 bases: TGTGCCAGCAGTTTAGGGGACAACACCTACGAGCAGTACTTC. Amino acids: CASSLGDNTYEQYF.

The rearrangement links TRBV7-9 to TRBJ2-5; D might be TRBD2 (6 bases). Germline CDR1 and CDR2: SEHNR and FQNEAQ (reference sequence). There are 15 residues in the CDR3. V dropped 2 bases and J dropped 4 bases, with 14 bases sitting between them. CDR3 sequence (DNA): TGTGCCAGCAGCTTAATGTGGGAGGTTGGAGAGACCCAGTACTTC. Its protein is CASSLMWEVGETQYF.

This clone has only a few counts. The chain joins TRBV19 to TRBJ1-5; possibly TRBD1 for D (6 bases). Germline V CDR1 and CDR2: LNHDA, SQIVND (reference sequence). Trimming took 3 bases from V and 6 from J, leaving 18 bases between them. The CDR3 runs 16 residues. CDR3 loop: CASSILPGALGQPQHF. CDR3 DNA: TGTGCCAGTAGTATCCTTCCAGGGGCGCTTGGTCAGCCCCAGCATTTT.

The chain uses TRBV6-5 and TRBJ2-7; D might be TRBD2 (6 bases). V was shortened by 5 bases and J by 2 bases, with 10 bases between the two germline ends. The CDR3 covers 13 residues. Germline CDR1 is MNHEY and CDR2 is SVGAGI. The DNA for the CDR3 is TGTGCCAGCAGTGCCGGGACTCCCTACGAGCAGTACTTC. The encoded protein is CASSAGTPYEQYF.